A single sample is the source of the 11 T cell receptor beta chains below, sequenced in a study of blood T cells in healthy people across ages. Primers used in a second PCR of roughly 6 to 12 cycles were a sample-barcoded 5' primer and a J-beta primer mix. MiXCR, run by TCRdb on the 5' RACE reads, gives a single entry per CDR3 protein. The sample has fewer than 800,000 distinct CDR3 sequences; around 49% are singletons. The sample comprised blood. The receptors shown here come from a woman aged 60-75 years in good health.

The V gene is TRBV20-1, the J gene TRBJ2-7, with TRBD1 identical over 11 bases. The CDR3 contains 15 residues. Germline V gene lookup returns CDR1 DFQATT and CDR2 SNEGSKA (reference sequence). V was pared by 6 bases and J by 6 bases, with 13 bases of the junction left unmatched. The CDR3: CSAHHGDRGFSEQYF. As DNA, the CDR3 is TGCAGTGCGCACCACGGGGACAGGGGGTTTTCCGAGCAGTACTTC.

This clonotype was seen more than once but under ten times. This sequence joins TRBV20-1 and TRBJ2-7; perhaps D is TRBD1 or TRBD2 (5 bases each). The germline V gene encodes CDR1 DFQATT and CDR2 SNEGSKA (reference sequence). Trimming pared 3 bases from V and 2 bases from J, leaving 14 bases between. The CDR3 is 14 amino acids. CDR3 nucleotide sequence: TGCAGTGCTAGTCGTGGGGGACGCCCCTACGAGCAGTACTTC. Translation gives CSASRGGRPYEQYF.

In the case of this clonotype: A read error may produce the germline difference seen at one junction end. The J gene is TRBJ1-2, the V gene TRBV12-3 or TRBV12-4; 7 bases are shared with TRBD1. The CDR3 consists of 14 residues. The CDR3 is CARRGSGRFYGYTF. The CDR3 DNA reads as TGTGCCCGCAGGGGGTCCGGGCGCTTCTATGGCTACACCTTC.

The chain's CDR3 is CASSLDEASGEQYF. CDR3 coding DNA: TGTGCCAGCAGTTTAGATGAGGCATCGGGCGAGCAGTACTTC. This chain links TRBV12-3 or TRBV12-4 with TRBJ2-7, with no clear D. V lost 1 base to trimming and J lost 6 bases, with 13 bases between them. The CDR3 has 14 residues.

This clonotype was detected many times. The V gene is TRBV5-4, the J gene TRBJ2-3; a weak D match, TRBD2 (5 bases). Per germline, CDR1 SGHNT and CDR2 YYREEE (reference sequence). This CDR3 contains 14 residues. V gave up 0 bases and J gave up 2 bases, with 7 bases separating them. The CDR3 here is CASSLEGVTDTQYF. For the CDR3, the DNA is TGTGCCAGCAGCTTGGAGGGAGTCACAGATACGCAGTATTTT.

Of note for this clonotype: This clone may be a read error of a much larger clone one base away. V usage is TRBV5-6 and J usage is TRBJ2-1; TRBD2 matches 8 bases. The CDR3 extends over 13 amino acids. V lost 4 bases to trimming and J lost 12 bases; unmatched junction nucleotides: 9. Looked up from germline, CDR1 is SGHDT and CDR2 is YYEEEE. CDR3 coding DNA: TGTGCCAGCAGCCTAACCCTTAGCGGGGCGCAGTTCTTC. Translation gives CASSLTLSGAQFF.

V gene TRBV27 combines with J gene TRBJ2-3; D possibly corresponds to TRBD2 (5 bases). V shed 8 bases and J shed 1 base, with 19 bases lying between them. CDR1 is MNHEY, CDR2 SMNVEV, per germline (reference sequence). This CDR3 is 16 amino acids long. In DNA, the CDR3 is TGTGCCAGCCAACGAGGTCGTAGCGCAGGCACAGATACGCAGTATTTT. It translates to CASQRGRSAGTDTQYF.

This sequence joins TRBV28 and TRBJ1-3, with 10 bases matching TRBD1. Germline CDR1 is MDHEN and CDR2 is SYDVKM. V shed 6 bases, J shed 4 bases, and the junction held 9 bases outside the gene matches. This CDR3 spans 16 amino acids. The CDR3 DNA sequence: TGTGCCAGCAGCCGCCCGGGACAGGGGTTGGGAAACACCATATATTTT. Its protein is CASSRPGQGLGNTIYF.

This clonotype was detected only a few times. The chain combines TRBV6-6 with TRBJ2-5, with D possibly TRBD1 on 6 matching bases. This CDR3 contains 14 residues. CDR1 is MNHNY and CDR2 is SVGAGI in the germline V gene (reference sequence). V dropped 0 bases and J dropped 4 bases, with 9 bases sitting between them. CDR3 sequence reads: CASSYSQGRETQYF. Here the CDR3 DNA reads TGTGCCAGCAGTTACTCACAGGGCCGAGAGACCCAGTACTTC.

The chain combines TRBV29-1 with TRBJ2-7; no reliable D call. V was trimmed by 4 bases and J by 0 bases, leaving 19 bases between them. Germline CDR1 reads SQVTM; CDR2 reads ANQGSEA. The CDR3 covers 16 residues. CDR3 in amino acids: CSVALDPARSSYEQYF. The CDR3 coding sequence is TGCAGCGTTGCTCTGGACCCCGCAAGGAGCTCCTACGAGCAGTACTTC.

This clonotype was detected only a few times. This chain uses TRBV9 with TRBJ2-1; no clear D. Deletions cut 4 bases from V and 0 bases from J, with 8 bases between. This CDR3 contains 14 residues. Germline V gives CDR1 SGDLS, CDR2 YYNGEE. CDR3: CASSRSASYNEQFF. The CDR3 DNA sequence: TGTGCCAGCAGCCGGTCTGCCTCCTACAATGAGCAGTTCTTC.